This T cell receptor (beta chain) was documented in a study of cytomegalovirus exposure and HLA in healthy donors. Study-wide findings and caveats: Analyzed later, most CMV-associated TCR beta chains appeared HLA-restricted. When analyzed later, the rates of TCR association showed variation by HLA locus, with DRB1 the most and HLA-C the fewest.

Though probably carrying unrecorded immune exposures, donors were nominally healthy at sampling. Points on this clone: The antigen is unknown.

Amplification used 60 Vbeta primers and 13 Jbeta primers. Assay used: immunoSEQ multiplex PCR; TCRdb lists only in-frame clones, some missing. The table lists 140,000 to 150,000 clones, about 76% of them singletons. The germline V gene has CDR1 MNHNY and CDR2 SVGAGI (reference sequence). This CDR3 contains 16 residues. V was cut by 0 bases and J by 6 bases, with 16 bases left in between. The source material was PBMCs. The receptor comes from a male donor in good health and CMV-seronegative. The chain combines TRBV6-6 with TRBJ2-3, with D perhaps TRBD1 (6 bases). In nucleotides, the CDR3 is TGTGCCAGCAGTTACTCGACGCACAGGGTGGGGGATACGCAGTATTTT. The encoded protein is CASSYSTHRVGDTQYF.